This TCR beta chain was obtained from a study of blood T cell repertoires in COVID-19. Study-level information: PBMCs, B-cell-depleted T cells, or T cells were the source of the cDNA or gDNA that made up the material.

This clone was seen a few times. In the original workflow: The assay estimated nucleated cells by amplifying reference gene primers. Repertoires were generated with immunoSEQ multiplex PCR, while TCRdb's copy carries only in-frame clones and drops some. V, J and clone size derive from that table, while D and trimming were established from the DNA sequence. The repertoire holds a few hundred thousand clones, with 86% as singletons. Participant ages covered roughly 18 to 89 years across approximately 25 US areas. Self-reported history from a screening survey and questionnaire set each donor's cohort. This CDR3 comprises 14 residues. J lost 4 bases, V lost 7 bases, and 10 bases had no gene match. Germline V gene sequence: CDR1 SNHLY, CDR2 FYNNEI.

The sequence derives from a woman aged 25 to 45 who had been exposed to COVID-19. The specimen was PBMCs or T cells enriched from blood (not recorded which). V is TRBV2 and J is TRBJ2-7, with 7 nucleotides matching TRBD1. Written as DNA, the CDR3 is TGTGCCAGCAATATACAGGGGTCCAGGTACGAGCAGTACTTC. The encoded protein is CASNIQGSRYEQYF.